The 14 T cell receptor beta chains below all came from one sample that was sequenced in a study of T cell clonotyping in hematopoietic cell transplantation. The table came from immunoSEQ multiplex PCR; TCRdb's copy has only in-frame clones and leaves some out. The table has 4,200 or so clones, nearly 70% seen once; the top ten hold roughly 8.5%. The starting material was PBMCs, obtained 100 days after allogeneic stem cell transplant. The receptors derive from a male patient aged 55 to 69 who had an allogeneic stem cell transplant, so the T cells may come from the graft donor. Some clones in this sample may be carry-over from other donors' samples.

The chain links TRBV2 to TRBJ1-5; maybe TRBD1 (6 bases). The CDR3 is 15 amino acids. The V and J ends lost 0 bases and 4 bases respectively, with 10 bases between them. The germline V gene encodes CDR1 SNHLY and CDR2 FYNNEI. The CDR3 region is CASSEANRVNQPQHF. CDR3 sequence (DNA): TGTGCCAGCAGTGAAGCCAACAGGGTTAATCAGCCCCAGCATTTT.

This clone was picked up a small number of times. The same CDR3 is also encoded by other DNA sequences in this sample. V and J are TRBV30 and TRBJ2-7, with D unclear. This CDR3 region has 12 residues. Trimming left V 2 bases short and J 4 bases short, with 9 bases between. Germline assignment: CDR1 GTSNPN and CDR2 SVGIG (reference sequence). DNA of the CDR3: TGTGCCTGGAGTCCTACATCTTACGAGCAGTACTTC. Translation: CAWSPTSYEQYF.

This chain uses TRBV30 with TRBJ1-6; the D is unclear. The CDR3 loop spans 13 amino acids. With 3 bases removed from V and 10 bases from J, the gap between germline ends came to 13 bases. CDR1 and CDR2 (germline): GTSNPN, SVGIG (reference sequence). The DNA of the CDR3 is TGTGCCTGGAGAGGCTTTCACACATCACCCCTCCACTTT. It yields the protein CAWRGFHTSPLHF.

This chain joins TRBV28 and TRBJ2-3; TRBD1 matches 8 bases. J lost 3 bases, V lost 6 bases, and 8 bases had no gene match. CDR3 length: 15 amino acids. Germline values: CDR1 MDHEN, CDR2 SYDVKM. CDR3 residues: CASRDRGSRTDTQYF. CDR3 nucleotides: TGTGCCAGCAGAGACAGGGGCTCTAGGACAGATACGCAGTATTTT.

The chain combines TRBV19 with TRBJ2-1; 8 positions match TRBD2. The CDR3 runs to 15 residues. J was trimmed by 2 bases and V by 3 bases; bases with no gene match: 3. Looked up from germline, CDR1 is LNHDA and CDR2 is SQIVND (reference sequence). CDR3 in DNA: TGTGCCAGTAGTATTAGTAGCGGGGCCTACAATGAGCAGTTCTTC. Its protein product is CASSISSGAYNEQFF.

The V and J genes are TRBV5-8 and TRBJ2-5, with D unresolved. The germline V gene encodes CDR1 SGHTS and CDR2 YDEGEE. V lost 0 bases to trimming and J lost 13 bases, with 13 bases between them. This CDR3 has 12 residues. CDR3 sequence: CASSLVPSSRYF. The CDR3 DNA reads TGTGCCAGCAGCTTGGTCCCCTCCTCCCGGTACTTC.

V usage is TRBV9 and J usage is TRBJ1-2; no definite D call. The V gene's germline CDR1 is SGDLS and CDR2 YYNGEE. This CDR3 spans 13 amino acids. V was trimmed by 4 bases and J by 8 bases, leaving 15 bases between them. CDR3 region: CASSPSPGEGYTF. CDR3 in DNA: TGTGCCAGCAGCCCCAGTCCTGGGGAAGGCTACACCTTC. The whole variable domain, filled in from reference TRBV9 and TRBJ1-2, reads DSGVTQTPKHLITATGQRVTLRCSPRSGDLSVYWYQQSLDQGLQFLIQYYNGEERAKGNILERFSAQQFPDLHSELNLSSLELGDSALYFCASSPSPGEGYTFGSGTRLTVV.

This clone was seen just once. The chain joins TRBV2 to TRBJ1-2, with a possible D match to TRBD1 (5 bases). Looked up from germline, CDR1 is SNHLY and CDR2 is FYNNEI. Trimming left V 4 bases short and J 10 bases short, with 19 bases between. The CDR3 is 14 residues long. The CDR3 DNA reads TGTGCCAGCAGTGTAGGGGTAGACTACGATGACTACACCTTC. The encoded protein is CASSVGVDYDDYTF.

V usage is TRBV6-5 and J usage is TRBJ1-2; 9 bases align to TRBD1. Germline CDR1 reads MNHEY; CDR2 reads SVGAGI. V was pared by 8 bases and J by 2 bases, with 9 bases of the junction left unmatched. The CDR3 loop spans 15 amino acids. The CDR3: CASRPPGQGNYGYTF. The CDR3 bases are TGTGCCAGCCGCCCCCCGGGACAGGGCAACTATGGCTACACCTTC.

Judged by abundance, this clone is medium-sized. The chain combines TRBV28 with TRBJ1-5; D ambiguous. CDR3 size: 15 residues. CDR1 is MDHEN and CDR2 is SYDVKM in the germline V gene. Between the trimmed V and J ends, which lost 3 bases and 0 bases, there was a span of 9 bases. The CDR3 DNA sequence: TGTGCCAGCAGTTTTCCCGAGGATAGCAATCAGCCCCAGCATTTT. This codes for CASSFPEDSNQPQHF.

This chain joins TRBV5-4 and TRBJ1-2; a weak D match, TRBD1 (5 bases). Trimming took off 5 bases at V and 4 bases at J, with 15 bases between the two ends. The germline V gene has CDR1 SGHNT and CDR2 YYREEE (reference sequence). The CDR3 is made up of 14 amino acids. The CDR3 is CASRGGSAAYGYTF. CDR3 bases: TGTGCCAGCAGGGGGGGGAGCGCTGCCTATGGCTACACCTTC. The variable domain in full, with the rest retrieved from reference TRBV5-4 and TRBJ1-2, is ETGVTQSPTHLIKTRGQQVTLRCSSQSGHNTVSWYQQALGQGPQFIFQYYREEENGRGNFPPRFSGLQFPNYSSELNVNALELDDSALYLCASRGGSAAYGYTFGSGTRLTVV.

The chain carries TRBV7-3 and TRBJ2-1; 7 nucleotides line up with TRBD1. V trimming: 5 bases; J trimming: 6 bases; junction bases outside the gene matches: 7. This CDR3 has 14 amino acids. The V gene's germline CDR1 is SGHTA and CDR2 FQGTGA. The CDR3 here is CASSPGTVTNEQFF. In DNA form, the CDR3 reads TGTGCCAGCAGCCCGGGGACAGTTACCAATGAGCAGTTCTTC.

V gene TRBV6-5 combines with J gene TRBJ2-5; possible D gene TRBD1, 5 bases. In germline, CDR1 is MNHEY, CDR2 SVGAGI. The CDR3 is 15 amino acids. The V end lost 7 bases, the J end lost 0 bases, and 15 bases lay between the germline ends. CDR3: CASTNTIQDQETQYF. The CDR3, as DNA: TGTGCCAGCACCAACACCATACAGGACCAAGAGACCCAGTACTTC.

This rearrangement joins TRBV9 to TRBJ1-5; no definite D call. The CDR3 extends over 15 amino acids. Germline assignment: CDR1 SGDLS and CDR2 YYNGEE. V lost 0 bases, J lost 0 bases, and 7 bases lay in between. Here the CDR3 reads CASSVGALSNQPQHF. The CDR3 DNA is TGTGCCAGCAGCGTAGGAGCCCTTAGCAATCAGCCCCAGCATTTT.